This T cell receptor (beta chain) is drawn from a study of T cell responses to AZD1222 COVID-19 vaccine (dated by TCRdb to the early 2020s). Study-level background: TCR sequencing was performed for 230 to 250 trial participants, of whom roughly 200 were given two doses of AZD1222 and about 25 were given two doses of MenACWY control vaccine. Enrollment into the trials was organized by age into subgroups of 18-55, 56-69 and 70-plus years, and those subgroups contained roughly 150, 30 and 60 TCR-sequenced participants, respectively. Overall study results and their limits: No day 14 peak-response samples were available, so repertoires were characterized only after the peak T cell response. After two AZD1222 doses, both the breadth and the depth of spike-specific TCRs were significantly higher than at day 0 and than in MenACWY recipients. The vaccine-associated CD4 TCRs covered the entire spike protein, and the dominant responses fell in regions 160-218 and 743-854. Only six AZD1222 recipients were SARS-CoV-2 seropositive at baseline, limiting conclusions about previously exposed vaccinees. The 56-69-year group was small, and its depth increase did not reach significance, likely because of low power. Nearly half of unique spike-specific TCRs reportedly recognized epitopes outside regions mutated in the B.1.351 and B.1.1.7 variants. Most participants were white British and females outnumbered males, and the authors suggested that clonal diversity may have been underestimated.

The CDR3 regions of human TCRbeta chains were subjected to immunosequencing. As for the original processing: Repertoire TCRs were checked for matches against a reference library of SARS-CoV-2-specific TCRs that had been generated using the MIRA antigen-specificity platform. Breadth was defined as the fraction of unique TCRs that were SARS-CoV-2-associated, and depth was defined as the fraction of total T cells that were SARS-CoV-2-associated. Each spike-specific TCR was assigned to its reactive spike region and to a CD4 or CD8 class using the MIRA data. Log10-transformed breadth and depth values were compared by one-way ANOVA with Sidak's multiple comparisons tests. TCRdb mirrors the immuneACCESS table, restricted to in-frame sequences. Some clones are absent from its copies; in checked studies, under half trace to an unresolved V gene, and the reason for the others is unknown. The DNA gave D and trimming, while V, J and clone size come from that table. Recorded for this sample are some 200,000 clones; about 94% of them occurred a single time. The ten largest account for roughly 1.8% of the sample.

The sample's time point label, in plain terms: about 28 days (+/-7) after the second vaccine dose. The treatment or condition tag for this specimen amounts to: meningococcal conjugate vaccine given as trial control. Vaccinee samples were obtained from the UK trials COV001 and COV002, which included a single-blind randomized controlled phase 2/3 trial of AZD1222 (ChAdOx1 nCoV-19) in healthy adults. Trial participant PBMC samples were collected at day 0 and day 28 after the second dose for TCRbeta chain sequencing. Comment on this clone: Its antigen remains undetermined. Base quality data are lacking; no much larger clone is found one base away.

The CDR3 goes from the cysteine to the phenylalanine over 17 residues. Only the CDR3 DNA is retained, 51 bases long and in frame from the first base. The germline V and J ends show losses of 0 bases and 3 bases respectively, and no gene match explains 9 bases of the junction. CDR1 and CDR2 are drawn from the germline V gene (reference sequence): LNHNV, YYDKDF. Sample: peripheral blood, taken 28 days after the second dose of the MenACWY control vaccine. The sequence joins TRBV15 to TRBJ2-7, and TRBD2 matches 9 of the central bases. The receptor was derived from an adult who received the MenACWY meningococcal vaccine as a control. The CDR3 amino acid sequence is: CATSRDRLASGVYEQYF. The DNA sequence is given as TGTGCCACCAGCAGAGATCGGTTGGCTAGCGGGGTCTACGAGCAGTACTTC.